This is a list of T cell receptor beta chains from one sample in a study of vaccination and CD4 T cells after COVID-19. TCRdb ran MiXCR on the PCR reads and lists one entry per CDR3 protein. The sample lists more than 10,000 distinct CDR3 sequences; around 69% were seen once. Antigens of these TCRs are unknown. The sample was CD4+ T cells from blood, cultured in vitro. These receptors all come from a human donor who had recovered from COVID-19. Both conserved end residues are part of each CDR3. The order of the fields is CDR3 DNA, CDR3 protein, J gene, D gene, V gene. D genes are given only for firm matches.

DNA: TGTGCCACCAGCAGAGATTCCGCCCCCGACGAGCAGTACTTC; CDR3: CATSRDSAPDEQYF; J: TRBJ2-7; D: .; V: TRBV15
DNA: TGTGCCTGGAGTGCGGGAACGTGGGGAACTTTCTTT; CDR3: CAWSAGTWGTFF; J: TRBJ1-1; D: .; V: TRBV30
DNA: TGTGCCTCTTACACCGGGGAGCTGTTTTTT; CDR3: CASYTGELFF; J: TRBJ2-2; D: .; V: TRBV30
DNA: TGTGCCAGCAGTTTTGGGACAGGGCTTCAGCCCCAGCATTTT; CDR3: CASSFGTGLQPQHF; J: TRBJ1-5; D: TRBD1; V: TRBV27
DNA: TGTGCCAGCAGCAGGAAGGGACAGAGGGGTAATCAGCCCCAGCATTTT; CDR3: CASSRKGQRGNQPQHF; J: TRBJ1-5; D: TRBD1; V: TRBV7-2
DNA: TGTGCCAGCAGCTTAGACTTGGGCACCAGTTACACCTTC; CDR3: CASSLDLGTSYTF; J: TRBJ1-2; D: .; V: TRBV11-2
DNA: TGTGCCAGCAGTGAAGACCCTAACAGGGAGCACTACACCTTC; CDR3: CASSEDPNREHYTF; J: TRBJ1-2; D: .; V: TRBV6-1
DNA: TGTGCCAGCAGCCCGGGACTGGGAGGCTACACCTTC; CDR3: CASSPGLGGYTF; J: TRBJ1-2; D: .; V: TRBV6-1
DNA: TGTGCCAGCAGCAGACCGGCCGGAACCTATGGCTACACCTTC; CDR3: CASSRPAGTYGYTF; J: TRBJ1-2; D: .; V: TRBV5-8
DNA: TGCAGAGGGGTCACCTCGGGGCCTATGGACAGATCTAACTATGGCTACACCTTC; CDR3: CRGVTSGPMDRSNYGYTF; J: TRBJ1-2; D: .; V: TRBV20-1
DNA: TGTGCCAGCAGCTTATACTCGGATACGCAGTATTTT; CDR3: CASSLYSDTQYF; J: TRBJ2-3; D: .; V: TRBV7-3
DNA: TGTGCCAGTAGTATAGATTCAGGGGGGGGAAGGGCCCAGCATTTT; CDR3: CASSIDSGGGRAQHF; J: TRBJ1-5; D: TRBD1; V: TRBV19
DNA: TGTGCCTGGACTATACAGGGGAAGAGGAATTCACCCCTCCACTTT; CDR3: CAWTIQGKRNSPLHF; J: TRBJ1-6; D: TRBD1; V: TRBV30
DNA: TGTGCCAGCAGGGGGACGGCCAATTCACCCCTCCACTTT; CDR3: CASRGTANSPLHF; J: TRBJ1-6; D: .; V: TRBV2
DNA: TGCGCCAGCAGCTTGGGGATGGCCCTGGACCAAGAGACCCAGTACTTC; CDR3: CASSLGMALDQETQYF; J: TRBJ2-5; D: .; V: TRBV5-1